The 8 T cell receptor beta chains listed next were all sequenced from one sample in a study of shared clonotypes between healthy human individuals. The data were produced by immunoSEQ multiplex PCR, yet TCRdb's version contains in-frame clones alone and is incomplete. The sample gives roughly 490,000 clones, approximately 79% of which show up once; roughly 12% is in the top ten. Input material: PBMCs. These receptors were collected from a woman aged 40 to 50 in good health. Some clones in this sample may be carry-over from other donors' samples.

V gene TRBV19 combines with J gene TRBJ1-1; possible D gene TRBD1, 5 bases. There are 14 residues in the CDR3. Trimming took off 7 bases at V and 6 bases at J, with 18 bases between the two ends. Germline CDR1 LNHDA, CDR2 SQIVND (reference sequence). CDR3 DNA: TGTGCCAGTACGCGTCAGGCTCTGGGGGCTGAAGCTTTCTTT. It encodes CASTRQALGAEAFF.

This chain's CDR3 is CASSLDSRSDTQYF. CDR3 DNA: TGTGCCAGCAGCTTGGATTCAAGATCAGATACGCAGTATTTT. The chain recombines TRBV5-5 with TRBJ2-3; D is uncertain. Germline CDR1 SGHKS, CDR2 YYEKEE (reference sequence). The germline V and J ends were trimmed by 0 bases and 4 bases, with 9 bases remaining between them. The CDR3 totals 14 residues.

The V and J genes are TRBV5-5 and TRBJ2-1; 7 nucleotides align to TRBD2. This CDR3 comprises 16 residues. Germline V CDR1 and CDR2: SGHKS, YYEKEE (reference sequence). J gave up 4 bases and V 1 base, and 8 bases lay outside the gene matches. The CDR3: CASSLIRASGYNEQFF. As DNA, the CDR3 is TGTGCCAGCAGCTTGATCCGGGCTAGCGGATACAATGAGCAGTTCTTC.

The chain is built from TRBV7-2 and TRBJ2-7; 9 bases line up with TRBD2. V shed 5 bases and J 2 bases; nucleotides not matched to a gene: 7. CDR1 and CDR2 from the germline V gene are SGHTA and FQGNSA. This CDR3 contains 15 residues. DNA of the CDR3: TGTGCCAGCAGCGTCACTAGCGGGCGTACCTACGAGCAGTACTTC. Translation gives CASSVTSGRTYEQYF. The variable domain in full, completed from reference TRBV7-2 and TRBJ2-7, reads GAGVSQSPSNKVTEKGKDVELRCDPISGHTALYWYRQSLGQGLEFLIYFQGNSAPDKSGLPSDRFSAERTGGSVSTLTIQRTQQEDSAVYLCASSVTSGRTYEQYFGPGTRLTVT.

The V gene is TRBV7-6, the J gene TRBJ2-7; 7 bases agree with TRBD2. V trimming: 1 base; J trimming: 2 bases; junction bases outside the gene matches: 8. The CDR3 totals 16 residues. Germline lookup yields CDR1 SGHVS and CDR2 FNYEAQ. This chain's CDR3 is CASSLGPAGPAYEQYF. The CDR3 DNA sequence: TGTGCCAGCAGCTTAGGCCCAGCGGGGCCCGCCTACGAGCAGTACTTC.

This clone was detected only a few times. The V and J genes are TRBV5-1 and TRBJ1-3, with a weak D call TRBD1 (6 bases). Germline V CDR1 and CDR2: SGHRS, YFSETQ. The CDR3 has 15 residues. The germline V and J ends were trimmed by 3 bases and 4 bases, with 14 bases remaining between them. CDR3 coding DNA: TGCGCCAGCAGCTCCGACGGGGGGCGCGGAAACACCATATATTTT. This translates into CASSSDGGRGNTIYF.

The chain links TRBV13 to TRBJ2-7, with 10 bases identical to TRBD1. The trim removed 5 bases at V and 2 bases at J, leaving 15 bases unmatched. The CDR3 has 18 residues. Germline V gene data show CDR1 as PRHDT and CDR2 as FYEKMQ (reference sequence). CDR3 protein: CASSLRDRGEGSPYEQYF. CDR3 nucleotide sequence: TGTGCCAGCAGCCTCCGGGACAGGGGTGAGGGTTCGCCCTACGAGCAGTACTTC.

The DNA of the CDR3 is TGTGCCAGCAGCTCACGGACAGCGAGGAACACCGGGGAGCTGTTTTTT. This gives the protein CASSSRTARNTGELFF. The chain carries TRBV7-3 and TRBJ2-2, with D tentatively TRBD1 (6 bases). CDR3 length: 16 amino acids. Trimming removed 4 bases from V and 1 base from J, with 13 bases in between. Germline V CDR1 and CDR2: SGHTA, FQGTGA.